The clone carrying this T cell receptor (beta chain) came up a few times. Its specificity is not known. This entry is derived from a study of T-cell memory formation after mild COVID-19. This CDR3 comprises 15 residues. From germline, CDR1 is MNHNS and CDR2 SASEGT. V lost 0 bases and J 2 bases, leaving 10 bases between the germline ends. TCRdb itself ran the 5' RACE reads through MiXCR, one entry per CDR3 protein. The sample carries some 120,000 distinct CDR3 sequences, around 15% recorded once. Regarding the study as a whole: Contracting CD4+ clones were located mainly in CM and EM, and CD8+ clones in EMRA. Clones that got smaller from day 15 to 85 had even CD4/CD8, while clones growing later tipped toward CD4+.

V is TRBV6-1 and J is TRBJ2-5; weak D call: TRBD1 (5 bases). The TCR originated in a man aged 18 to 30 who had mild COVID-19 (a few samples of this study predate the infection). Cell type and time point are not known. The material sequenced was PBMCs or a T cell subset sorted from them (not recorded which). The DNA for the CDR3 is TGTGCCAGCAGTGAAGCTAACAGGTATCAAGAGACCCAGTACTTC. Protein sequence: CASSEANRYQETQYF.